This entry concerns a single T cell receptor beta chain. Antigen specificity is unknown. The beta constant-region primer was an equimolar mix of two oligonucleotides covering TRBC1 and TRBC2. The ligated cDNA underwent four PCR rounds using SP2 and nested alpha and beta constant-region primers. An oligonucleotide with the SP2 primer and a 12-nucleotide UMI was ligated to the cDNA 3' end. TCRdb itself ran the UMI-ligation and nested PCR reads through MiXCR, one entry per CDR3 protein. The table shows 95,000 to 150,000 distinct CDR3 sequences, with 36% occurring only once. The data were obtained in a study of naive and memory T cell subsets. Whole-study results and caveats: TCR counts from RNA may reflect activation-linked expression changes. Over 95% of naive TCR sequences appeared only once, unlike memory subsets. Clonotypes here are unpaired alpha or beta chain sequences.

Germline-derived CDR1 and CDR2 are SGHAT and FQNNGV. The CDR3 totals 13 residues. Trimming stripped 5 bases from V and 7 bases from J, with 12 bases between. The specimen sequenced was central memory CD4+ T cells from blood. The sequence came from a human donor in good health. The chain combines TRBV11-2 with TRBJ1-5, with D hard to call. Here the CDR3 reads CASSPDGVQPQHF. In nucleotides, the CDR3 is TGTGCCAGCAGCCCCGACGGGGTCCAGCCCCAGCATTTT.